What follows is one T cell receptor beta chain and its context. The antigen it recognizes is unknown. Within one base of it there is no much larger clone, and no base qualities were kept. This sample was included in a study of blood T cell repertoires in COVID-19 (dated by TCRdb to the early 2020s). Regarding the research as a whole: Samples from collaborators originated in the United States, Italy and Spain and spanned both the acute and convalescent phases of COVID-19. The prospective study material was composed of cDNA or gDNA derived from T cells, B-cell-depleted T cells, or PBMCs. Deeply sampled blood TCRbeta repertoires from subjects exposed to, actively infected with, or recovered from COVID-19 were included in the dataset. A freely available public database, intended as a resource for researchers studying the immune response to SARS-CoV-2, is where the repertoires were released. The samples were drawn from the first 160 participants of the ongoing ImmuneRACE study and from 1,200 or so subjects provided by 6 global collaborators. A de-identified subject ID, COVID-19 status, age in years and sex were almost always included in the sample metadata. Where available, HLA class I and class II types were taken from metadata supplied by the sample provider and were not determined by assay-based typing. Overall study results and their limits: The quantity of clinical and demographic metadata differed by source and by participant and was supplied without curation.

Taken from the germline V gene, the CDR1 and CDR2 loops are SGHRS and YFSETQ. Cut back by 2 bases and 2 bases, the V and J ends lie 9 bases apart. The CDR3, cysteine through phenylalanine, is 14 amino acids long. Solely the CDR3 DNA is kept, with 42 bases framed from the first base. TCRbeta CDR3 regions were amplified from genomic DNA using the immunoSEQ Assay, a bias-controlled multiplex PCR. From the authors' description of their analysis: Nucleated cell counts per sample were estimated from amplification of reference gene primers within the assay. Sequence reads were collapsed and filtered to measure the absolute abundance of every unique TCRbeta CDR3 rearrangement. For each sample, productive Simpson clonality was calculated as the square root of Simpson's diversity index across productive rearrangements. TCRdb provides this immuneACCESS table in a form limited to in-frame rearrangements. Some clones are lacking; in checked studies, under half of them reflect an unresolved V gene, and why the rest are absent is not known. V, J and clone size reflect that table, while D and trimming were determined from the DNA. The sample records tens of thousands of clones, around nine tenths of which are singletons. The ten biggest clones cover roughly 28% of the sample.

Whole blood was collected in K2EDTA tubes by collaborating institutions according to the institutions' own protocols. Collaborator samples were shipped for TCRbeta analysis as frozen whole blood, isolated PBMCs, or DNA extracted from either sample type. The TCR originated in a woman of 80 years or more with active or convalescent COVID-19. The specimen sequenced was peripheral blood. Here the chain combines TRBV5-1 and TRBJ2-3, with the D segment identity uncertain. The CDR3 region has the sequence CASSLTPYTDTQYF. The DNA is TGCGCCAGCAGCTTAACACCTTACACAGATACGCAGTATTTT. Where the CDR3 stops, the reference TRBV5-1 and TRBJ2-3 genes take over; the full variable domain is KAGVTQTPRYLIKTRGQQVTLSCSPISGHRSVSWYQQTPGQGLQFLFEYFSETQRNKGNFPGRFSGRQFSNSRSEMNVSTLELGDSALYLCASSLTPYTDTQYFGPGTRLTVL.